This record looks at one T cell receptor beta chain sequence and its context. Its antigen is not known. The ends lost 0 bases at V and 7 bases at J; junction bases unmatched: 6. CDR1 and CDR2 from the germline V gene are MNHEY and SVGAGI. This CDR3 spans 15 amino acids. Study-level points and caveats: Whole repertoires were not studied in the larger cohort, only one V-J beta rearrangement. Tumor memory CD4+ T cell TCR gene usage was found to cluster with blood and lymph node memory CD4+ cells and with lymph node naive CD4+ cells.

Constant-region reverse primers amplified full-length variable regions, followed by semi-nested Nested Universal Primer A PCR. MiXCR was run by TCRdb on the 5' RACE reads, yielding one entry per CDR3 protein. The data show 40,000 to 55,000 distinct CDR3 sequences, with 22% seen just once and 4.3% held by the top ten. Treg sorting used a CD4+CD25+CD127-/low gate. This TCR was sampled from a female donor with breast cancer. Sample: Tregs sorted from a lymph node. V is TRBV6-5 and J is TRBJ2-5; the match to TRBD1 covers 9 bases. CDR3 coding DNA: TGTGCCAGCAGTTACTCGAGAACAGGGGGCACGACCCAGTACTTC. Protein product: CASSYSRTGGTTQYF.